Listed below are T cell receptor beta chains from one sample, sequenced in a study of T cell changes during pregnancy in multiple sclerosis. Clones were sequenced by immunoSEQ multiplex PCR, and TCRdb holds only the in-frame ones, with some missing. The sample shows more than 35,000 clones, 85% to 90% of them seen only once. This specimen was CD8+ T cells from peripheral blood mononuclear cells, taken after pregnancy. The receptors originated from a female donor in good health, enrolled as a control in a pregnancy study. The CDR3 runs from the conserved cysteine through the conserved F or W. A D gene is named only where the DNA matches it firmly. Rows give clone size only sometimes, using once, few, many, or a class for an expanded clone.

CASSLQGLAETQYF TGTGCCAGCAGCTTGCAGGGGTTGGCGGAGACCCAGTACTTC TRBJ2-5 - 14 - TRBV13
CASSSPRARLAEAFF TGTGCCAGCAGCTCCCCTCGCGCGAGGCTCGCTGAAGCTTTCTTT TRBJ1-1 - 15 - TRBV7-9
CASSYMPGQSYGYTF TGTGCCAGCAGCTATATGCCGGGACAGAGCTATGGCTACACCTTC TRBJ1-2 - 15 TRBD1 TRBV6-4
CASSSSWPNYEQYF TGCGCCAGCAGCTCTAGTTGGCCTAACTACGAGCAGTACTTC TRBJ2-7 - 14 - TRBV5-1
CASSLVGSGANVLTF TGTGCCAGCAGCTTAGTGGGCTCCGGGGCCAACGTCCTGACTTTC TRBJ2-6 - 15 - TRBV7-9
CASRTLTGTSSYEQYF TGTGCCAGCAGGACTCTAACAGGGACAAGTTCCTACGAGCAGTACTTC TRBJ2-7 once 16 - TRBV27
CASSQGARGLTGELFF TGTGCCAGCAGCCAAGGGGCCAGGGGGCTCACCGGGGAGCTGTTTTTT TRBJ2-2 once 16 TRBD1 TRBV4-2
CASSLSRGSGNTIYF TGTGCCAGCAGTTTATCGAGGGGGAGCGGAAACACCATATATTTT TRBJ1-3 - 15 - TRBV27
CASSQDETTVTQYF TGTGCCAGCAGCCAAGACGAGACCACAGTGACCCAGTACTTC TRBJ2-5 - 14 - TRBV14
CASSQEGGAFQETQYF TGCGCCAGCAGCCAAGAGGGTGGGGCTTTCCAAGAGACCCAGTACTTC TRBJ2-5 - 16 - TRBV4-1
CSAHWRDTQYF TGCAGTGCTCACTGGAGGGATACGCAGTATTTT TRBJ2-3 - 11 - TRBV20-1
CASSSRGDGGTEAFF TGCGCCAGCAGCTCCCGGGGGGACGGAGGCACTGAAGCTTTCTTT TRBJ1-1 - 15 - TRBV4-3
CASSPDRDRGIYEQYF TGCGCCAGCAGCCCAGACCGGGACAGGGGAATCTACGAGCAGTACTTC TRBJ2-7 - 16 TRBD1 TRBV4-3
CASSSGQHNEQFF TGTGCCAGCAGTTCAGGACAGCACAATGAGCAGTTCTTC TRBJ2-1 - 13 - TRBV7-3
CASSLVGGSYNEQFF TGTGCCAGCAGTTTAGTGGGGGGGTCCTACAATGAGCAGTTCTTC TRBJ2-1 once 15 TRBD2 TRBV27
CASSLGTGVSAYEQYF TGTGCCAGCAGCTTAGGGACAGGGGTCTCTGCCTACGAGCAGTACTTC TRBJ2-7 few 16 TRBD1 TRBV7-9
CASSFRQDPEETQYF TGTGCCAGCAGTTTCCGACAGGATCCCGAAGAGACCCAGTACTTC TRBJ2-5 - 15 - TRBV28
CASSLRGGSGTGELFF TGTGCCAGCAGCTTAAGGGGGGGCTCCGGGACCGGGGAGCTGTTTTTT TRBJ2-2 - 16 - TRBV11-2
CASSQGENIQYF TGTGCCTCCAGCCAGGGGGAAAACATTCAGTACTTC TRBJ2-4 - 12 TRBD1 TRBV15
CASSPGQTNNKETQYF TGTGCCAGCAGCCCAGGACAGACCAACAACAAAGAGACCCAGTACTTC TRBJ2-5 - 16 - TRBV5-8
CASSRTSGGGADTQYF TGCGCCAGCAGCCGAACCAGCGGGGGTGGGGCAGATACGCAGTATTTT TRBJ2-3 - 16 TRBD2 TRBV4-3
CASSLAPRDIHEQYF TGTGCCAGCAGCTTAGCCCCCCGGGACATTCACGAGCAGTACTTC TRBJ2-7 - 15 - TRBV11-2
CASSQGDRGSYEQYF TGCGCCAGCAGCCAAGGGGACAGGGGGTCCTACGAGCAGTACTTC TRBJ2-7 - 15 TRBD1 TRBV4-1
CASNRGFNTEAFF TGTGCCAGCAATCGGGGGTTTAACACTGAAGCTTTCTTT TRBJ1-1 - 13 - TRBV5-6
CASSSPGGPHHEQYF TGTGCCAGCAGCTCCCCCGGGGGGCCCCACCACGAGCAGTACTTC TRBJ2-7 medium-sized 15 - TRBV7-9
CASRTRGTEAFF TGTGCCAGCAGAACCAGGGGGACTGAAGCTTTCTTT TRBJ1-1 - 12 TRBD1 TRBV6-5
CATQDRELYGYTF TGTGCCACCCAGGACAGGGAGCTTTATGGCTACACCTTC TRBJ1-2 - 13 TRBD1 TRBV6-5
CATSRDSTSGADTQYF TGTGCCACCAGCAGAGATAGTACTAGCGGGGCTGATACGCAGTATTTT TRBJ2-3 - 16 TRBD2 TRBV15
CASSQDASSEQYF TGTGCCAGCAGCCAAGATGCGAGCTCCGAGCAGTACTTC TRBJ2-7 - 13 - TRBV14
CASSVLGGQETQYF TGTGCCAGCAGCGTATTGGGGGGTCAAGAGACCCAGTACTTC TRBJ2-5 - 14 - TRBV9
CASLEVRDEKLFF TGTGCCAGTCTCGAGGTTCGGGATGAAAAACTGTTTTTT TRBJ1-4 - 13 - TRBV6-5
CAISTAGGDLYNEQFF TGTGCCATCAGTACAGCGGGGGGGGACCTTTACAATGAGCAGTTCTTC TRBJ2-1 - 16 TRBD2 TRBV10-3
CASRYDSSAYEQYF TGTGCCAGCAGATACGACAGCAGCGCCTACGAGCAGTACTTC TRBJ2-7 - 14 - TRBV6-5
CASSFDLEDDLAYEQYF TGTGCCAGCAGTTTCGATTTGGAGGACGATTTAGCCTACGAGCAGTACTTC TRBJ2-7 - 17 - TRBV28
CASSPQGHEQFF TGTGCCAGCTCACCCCAGGGCCATGAGCAGTTCTTC TRBJ2-1 - 12 - TRBV18
CASSFVLGAKNTGELFF TGTGCCAGCAGTTTCGTTCTGGGGGCCAAAAACACCGGGGAGCTGTTTTTT TRBJ2-2 - 17 - TRBV27
CASSQDRGGSYNSPLHF TGCGCCAGCAGCCAGGACAGGGGCGGCTCCTATAATTCACCCCTCCACTTT TRBJ1-6 - 17 TRBD1 TRBV4-3
CASSQDPGGNTIYF TGCGCCAGCAGCCAAGATCCGGGTGGAAACACCATATATTTT TRBJ1-3 - 14 - TRBV4-3
CASSRLLVQDTGELFF TGCGCCAGCAGCCGTCTTTTGGTACAGGACACCGGGGAGCTGTTTTTT TRBJ2-2 - 16 - TRBV4-3
CASTSGTLNTGELFF TGTGCCAGCACCTCGGGGACACTCAACACCGGGGAGCTGTTTTTT TRBJ2-2 once 15 - TRBV28
CASRLEGYTGELFF TGCGCCAGCAGACTCGAGGGTTATACCGGGGAGCTGTTTTTT TRBJ2-2 - 14 - TRBV5-1
CASSLATGQGLYEQYF TGTGCCAGCAGCTTGGCTACTGGACAGGGTTTGTACGAGCAGTACTTC TRBJ2-7 - 16 TRBD1 TRBV5-6
CASSQFRTGPTGELFF TGTGCCAGCAGCCAATTCAGGACAGGCCCCACCGGGGAGCTGTTTTTT TRBJ2-2 - 16 TRBD1 TRBV14
CASSQEWSGTEAFF TGCGCCAGCAGCCAAGAGTGGAGTGGTACTGAAGCTTTCTTT TRBJ1-1 - 14 - TRBV4-3
CASSQDGGQNQPQHF TGTGCCAGCAGCCAAGATGGGGGCCAAAATCAGCCCCAGCATTTT TRBJ1-5 few 15 - TRBV4-2